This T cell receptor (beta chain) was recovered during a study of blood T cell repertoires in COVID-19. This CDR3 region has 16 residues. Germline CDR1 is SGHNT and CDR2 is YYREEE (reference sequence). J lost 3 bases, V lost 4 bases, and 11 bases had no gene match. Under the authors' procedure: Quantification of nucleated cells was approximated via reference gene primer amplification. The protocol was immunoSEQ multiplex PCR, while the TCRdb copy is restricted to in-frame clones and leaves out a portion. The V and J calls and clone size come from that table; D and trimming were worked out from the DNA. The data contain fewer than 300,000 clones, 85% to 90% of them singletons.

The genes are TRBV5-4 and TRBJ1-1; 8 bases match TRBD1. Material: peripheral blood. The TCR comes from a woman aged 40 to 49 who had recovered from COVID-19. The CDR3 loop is CASSPRNRGTDTEAFF. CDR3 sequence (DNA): TGTGCCAGCAGCCCTCGTAACAGGGGGACCGACACTGAAGCTTTCTTT.